The 12 T cell receptor beta chains below come from one sample, sequenced in a study of cytomegalovirus exposure and HLA in healthy donors. 13 Jbeta primers and 60 Vbeta primers were used for the PCR. Produced via immunoSEQ multiplex PCR; TCRdb's table is partial and in-frame only. The repertoire has 70,000 to 80,000 clones, 78% of them found once; the top ten carry roughly 9%. What was sequenced was PBMCs. These receptors originate from a middle-aged woman in good health and CMV-seropositive.

The rearrangement joins TRBV7-2 to TRBJ2-4; 12 bases align to TRBD2. J was trimmed by 7 bases and V by 2 bases; bases with no gene match: 0. The germline gives CDR1 SGHTA, CDR2 FQGNSA. There are 14 residues in the CDR3. DNA for the CDR3: TGTGCCAGCAGCTTACTAGCGGGGGGGAACATTCAGTACTTC. Protein product: CASSLLAGGNIQYF.

This sequence joins TRBV27 and TRBJ1-1, with D possibly TRBD1 on 5 matching bases. The V gene lost 4 bases and the J gene lost 9 bases, with 21 bases spanning the gap. This CDR3 has 15 amino acids. The germline V gene has CDR1 MNHEY and CDR2 SMNVEV (reference sequence). CDR3 coding DNA: TGTGCCAGCAGTTCAACCCAAACAGGTTTTGTGAAAGCTTTCTTT. This translates into CASSSTQTGFVKAFF.

Turning to this clone: One junction end disagrees with the germline gene, perhaps due to a read error. The rearrangement joins TRBV7-9 to TRBJ2-3; D is perhaps TRBD1 (5 bases). Germline CDR1 and CDR2: SEHNR and FQNEAQ (reference sequence). This CDR3 spans 16 amino acids. CDR3: CSSSLAQGSRTDTQYF. The DNA for the CDR3 is TGTTCCAGCAGCTTAGCTCAGGGTAGTAGAACAGATACGCAGTATTTT.

This chain uses TRBV29-1 with TRBJ2-3, with TRBD2 matching over 7 bases. Germline CDR1 and CDR2: SQVTM and ANQGSEA. The CDR3 spans 15 residues. J gave up 4 bases and V 6 bases, and 13 bases lay outside the gene matches. Here the CDR3 reads CSVGSTSRRADTQYF. DNA for the CDR3: TGCAGCGTCGGCTCGACTAGCAGACGCGCAGATACGCAGTATTTT.

V is TRBV2 and J is TRBJ1-2; D may be TRBD1 (5 bases). The CDR3 loop spans 15 amino acids. Germline CDR1 is SNHLY and CDR2 is FYNNEI. Trimming removed 6 bases at V and 0 bases at J, with 14 bases between. The CDR3 protein is CASSEDRGANYGYTF. The DNA for the CDR3 is TGTGCCAGCAGCGAGGATCGGGGGGCTAACTATGGCTACACCTTC. The whole variable domain, remainder taken from reference TRBV2 and TRBJ1-2, is EPEVTQTPSHQVTQMGQEVILRCVPISNHLYFYWYRQILGQKVEFLVSFYNNEISEKSEIFDDQFSVERPDGSNFTLKIRSTKLEDSAMYFCASSEDRGANYGYTFGSGTRLTVV.

A note on this clone: The sample carries other DNA sequences with the same CDR3. The V gene is TRBV18, the J gene TRBJ2-2; 12 nucleotides match TRBD2. This CDR3 comprises 16 residues. J lost 3 bases, V lost 6 bases, and 5 bases had no gene match. Germline values: CDR1 KGHSH, CDR2 LQKENI. CDR3 residues: CASSPRLAGDTGELFF. CDR3 sequence (DNA): TGTGCCAGCTCTCCAAGACTAGCGGGGGACACCGGGGAGCTGTTTTTT. Looking up the rest from reference TRBV18 and TRBJ2-2 gives the full variable domain: NAGVMQNPRHLVRRRGQEARLRCSPMKGHSHVYWYRQLPEEGLKFMVYLQKENIIDESGMPKERFSAEFPKEGPSILRIQQVVRGDSAAYFCASSPRLAGDTGELFFGEGSRLTVL.

CDR3 loop: CASSQGGPGGRAGELFF. CDR3 in DNA: TGCGCCAGCAGCCAAGGTGGTCCAGGGGGCAGGGCCGGGGAGCTGTTTTTT. The chain recombines TRBV4-3 with TRBJ2-2; 8 bases line up with TRBD1. Trimming at V came to 1 base and at J to 6 bases, leaving 10 bases not matched to a gene. This CDR3 spans 17 amino acids. The germline V gene has CDR1 LGHNA and CDR2 YSLEER.

The chain couples TRBV30 to TRBJ1-2; 8 bases match TRBD1. CDR1 and CDR2 (germline): GTSNPN, SVGIG (reference sequence). The CDR3 loop spans 13 amino acids. Here the CDR3 reads CAFGQGTLYGYTF. CDR3 bases: TGTGCATTTGGACAGGGTACACTTTATGGCTACACCTTC.

The gene calls are TRBV11-3 and TRBJ2-7, with 7 bases lining up with TRBD1. The CDR3 has 15 amino acids. CDR1 is SGHNT and CDR2 is YENEEA in the germline V gene. Trimming cost V 5 bases and J 2 bases; bases outside gene matches: 9. CDR3 nucleotide sequence: TGTGCCAGCAGCCTAGGTGGGGACAGCCCCTACGAGCAGTACTTC. Residues: CASSLGGDSPYEQYF.

The chain employs TRBV19 and TRBJ2-7, with 9 bases lining up with TRBD2. V shed 5 bases and J 5 bases; nucleotides not matched to a gene: 7. The germline V gene has CDR1 LNHDA and CDR2 SQIVND (reference sequence). The CDR3 sequence is 14 residues long. The CDR3 DNA reads TGTGCCAGTAGTCCCGCGGGGGGGGCAAACGAGCAGTACTTC. Translation gives CASSPAGGANEQYF.

This clone was seen just once. The V call is TRBV6-5, the J call TRBJ1-4; 8 positions match TRBD1. The CDR3 spans 13 residues. In germline, CDR1 is MNHEY, CDR2 SVGAGI. V lost 5 bases to trimming and J lost 8 bases; unmatched junction nucleotides: 4. The CDR3, as DNA: TGTGCCAGCAGTGGACAGGGTGGGGAAAAACTGTTTTTT. Residues: CASSGQGGEKLFF.

The chain combines TRBV7-2 with TRBJ1-2, with D perhaps TRBD1 (6 bases). The CDR3 is 16 amino acids. Trimming left V 2 bases short and J 4 bases short, with 17 bases between. Germline V gene data show CDR1 as SGHTA and CDR2 as FQGNSA. The CDR3 is CASSLMVGQWGYGYTF. CDR3 sequence (DNA): TGTGCCAGCAGCTTAATGGTAGGACAGTGGGGCTATGGCTACACCTTC. Full variable domain (missing parts from reference TRBV7-2 and TRBJ1-2): GAGVSQSPSNKVTEKGKDVELRCDPISGHTALYWYRQSLGQGLEFLIYFQGNSAPDKSGLPSDRFSAERTGGSVSTLTIQRTQQEDSAVYLCASSLMVGQWGYGYTFGSGTRLTVV.